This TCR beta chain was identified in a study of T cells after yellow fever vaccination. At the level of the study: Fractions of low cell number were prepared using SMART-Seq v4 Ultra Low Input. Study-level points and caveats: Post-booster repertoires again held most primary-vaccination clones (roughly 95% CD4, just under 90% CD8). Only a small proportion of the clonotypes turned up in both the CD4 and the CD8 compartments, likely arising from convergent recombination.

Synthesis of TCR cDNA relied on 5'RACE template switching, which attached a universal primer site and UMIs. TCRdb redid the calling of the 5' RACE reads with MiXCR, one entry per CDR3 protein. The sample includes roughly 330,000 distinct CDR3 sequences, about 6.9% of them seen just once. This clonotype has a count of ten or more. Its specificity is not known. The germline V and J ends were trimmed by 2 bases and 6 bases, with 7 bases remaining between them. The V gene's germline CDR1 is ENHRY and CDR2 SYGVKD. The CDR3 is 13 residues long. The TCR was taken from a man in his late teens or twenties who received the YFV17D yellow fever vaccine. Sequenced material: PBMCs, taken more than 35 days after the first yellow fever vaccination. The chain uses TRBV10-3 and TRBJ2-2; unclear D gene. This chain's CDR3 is CAISEPGSGELFF. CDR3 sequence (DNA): TGTGCCATCAGTGAGCCCGGGTCCGGGGAGCTGTTTTTT.